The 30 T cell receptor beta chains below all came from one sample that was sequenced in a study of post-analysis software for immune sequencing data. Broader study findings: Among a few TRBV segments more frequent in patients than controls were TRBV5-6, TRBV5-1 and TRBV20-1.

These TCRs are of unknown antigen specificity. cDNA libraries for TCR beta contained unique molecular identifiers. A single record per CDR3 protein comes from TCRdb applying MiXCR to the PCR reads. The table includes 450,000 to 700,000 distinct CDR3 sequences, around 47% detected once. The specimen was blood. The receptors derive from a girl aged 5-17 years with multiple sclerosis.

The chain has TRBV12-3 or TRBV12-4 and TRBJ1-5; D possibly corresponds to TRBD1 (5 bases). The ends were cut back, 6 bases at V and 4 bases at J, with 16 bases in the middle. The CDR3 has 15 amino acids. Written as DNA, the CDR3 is TGTGCCAGCAGCCCACTAGGGGAGGGGAATCAGCCCCAGCATTTT. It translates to CASSPLGEGNQPQHF.

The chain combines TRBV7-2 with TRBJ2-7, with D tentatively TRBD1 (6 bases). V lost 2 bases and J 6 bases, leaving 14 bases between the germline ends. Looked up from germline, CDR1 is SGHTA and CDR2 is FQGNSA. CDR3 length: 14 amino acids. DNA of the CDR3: TGTGCCAGCAGCTTACGAGAACAGGGTATCGAGCAGTACTTC. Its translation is CASSLREQGIEQYF.

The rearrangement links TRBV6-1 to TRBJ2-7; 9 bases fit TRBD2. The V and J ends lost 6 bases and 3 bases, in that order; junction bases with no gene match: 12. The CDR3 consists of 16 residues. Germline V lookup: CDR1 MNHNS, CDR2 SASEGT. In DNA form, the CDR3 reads TGTGCCAGCAGAATCGACCTAGCGGGAAATAGCTACGAGCAGTACTTC. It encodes CASRIDLAGNSYEQYF.

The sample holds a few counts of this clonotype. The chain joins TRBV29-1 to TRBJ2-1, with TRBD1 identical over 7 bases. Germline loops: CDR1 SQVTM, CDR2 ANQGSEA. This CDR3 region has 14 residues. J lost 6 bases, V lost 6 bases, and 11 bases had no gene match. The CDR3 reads CSVGAGTAINEQFF. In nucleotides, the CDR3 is TGCAGCGTCGGCGCCGGGACAGCTATCAATGAGCAGTTCTTC.

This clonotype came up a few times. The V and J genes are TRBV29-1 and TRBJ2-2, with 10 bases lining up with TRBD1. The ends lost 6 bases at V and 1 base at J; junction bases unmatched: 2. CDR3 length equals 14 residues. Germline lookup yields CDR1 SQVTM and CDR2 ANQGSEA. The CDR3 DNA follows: TGCAGCGTCCGGGACAGGGGGAACACCGGGGAGCTGTTTTTT. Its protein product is CSVRDRGNTGELFF.

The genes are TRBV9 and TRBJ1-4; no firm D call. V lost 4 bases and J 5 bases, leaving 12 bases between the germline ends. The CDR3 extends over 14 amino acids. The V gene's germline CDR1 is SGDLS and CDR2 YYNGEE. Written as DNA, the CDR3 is TGTGCCAGCAGCTTTGGGGTGGTGAATGAAAAACTGTTTTTT. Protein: CASSFGVVNEKLFF.

CDR3 sequence: CAISGGETQYF. CDR3 nucleotides: TGTGCCATCAGTGGGGGTGAGACCCAGTACTTC. V and J are TRBV10-3 and TRBJ2-5; no definite D call. V dropped 4 bases and J dropped 5 bases, with 5 bases sitting between them. The CDR3 runs 11 residues. Per germline, CDR1 ENHRY and CDR2 SYGVKD.

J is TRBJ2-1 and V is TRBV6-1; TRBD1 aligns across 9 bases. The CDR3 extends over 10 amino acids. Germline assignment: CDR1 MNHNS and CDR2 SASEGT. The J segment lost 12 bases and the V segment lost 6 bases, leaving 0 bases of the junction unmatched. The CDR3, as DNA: TGTGCCAGCAGGGGACAGGGGCAGTTCTTC. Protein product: CASRGQGQFF.

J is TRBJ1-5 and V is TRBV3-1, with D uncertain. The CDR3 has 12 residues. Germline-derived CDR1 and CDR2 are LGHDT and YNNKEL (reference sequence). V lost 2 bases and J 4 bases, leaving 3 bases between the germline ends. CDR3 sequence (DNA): TGTGCCAGCAGCCAAAGGAATCAGCCCCAGCATTTT. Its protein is CASSQRNQPQHF.

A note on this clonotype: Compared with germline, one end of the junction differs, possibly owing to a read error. The CDR3 nucleotides are TGTGCCAGATCCCGAAGAGAGGATGGCCACACCTTC. It yields the protein CARSRREDGHTF. The genes are TRBV5-6 and TRBJ1-2, with D unclear. From germline, CDR1 is SGHDT and CDR2 YYEEEE. CDR3 size: 12 residues.

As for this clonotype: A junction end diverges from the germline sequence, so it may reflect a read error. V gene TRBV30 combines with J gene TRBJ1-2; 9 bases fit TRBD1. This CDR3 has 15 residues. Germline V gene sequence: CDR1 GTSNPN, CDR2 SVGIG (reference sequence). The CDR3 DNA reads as TGTGCCCGGAGTGTTATGGACAGGGGCGGCTATGGCTACACCTTC. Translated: CARSVMDRGGYGYTF.

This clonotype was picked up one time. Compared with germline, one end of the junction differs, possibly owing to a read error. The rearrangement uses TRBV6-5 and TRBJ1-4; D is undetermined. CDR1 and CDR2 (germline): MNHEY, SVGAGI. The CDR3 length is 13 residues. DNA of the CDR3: TGTGCCCGCAGCTACGACCCTAATGAAAAACTGTTTTTT. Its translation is CARSYDPNEKLFF.

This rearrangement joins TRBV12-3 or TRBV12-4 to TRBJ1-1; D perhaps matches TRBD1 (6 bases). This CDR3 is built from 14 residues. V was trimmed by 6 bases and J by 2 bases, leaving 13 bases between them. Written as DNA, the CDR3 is TGTGCCAGCAGGGGGACATTATTCAACACTGAAGCTTTCTTT. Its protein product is CASRGTLFNTEAFF.

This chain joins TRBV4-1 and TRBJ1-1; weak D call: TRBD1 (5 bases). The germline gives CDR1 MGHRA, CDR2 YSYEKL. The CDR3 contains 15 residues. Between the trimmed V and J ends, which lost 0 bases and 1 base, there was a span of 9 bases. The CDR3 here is CASSQDRTPNTEAFF. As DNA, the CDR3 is TGCGCCAGCAGCCAAGATCGGACACCGAACACTGAAGCTTTCTTT.

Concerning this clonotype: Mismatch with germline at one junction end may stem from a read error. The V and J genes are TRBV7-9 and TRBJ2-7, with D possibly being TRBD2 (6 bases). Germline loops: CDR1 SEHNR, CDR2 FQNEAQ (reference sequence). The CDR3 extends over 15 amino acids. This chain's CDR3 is CASSLASGSPYEQYF. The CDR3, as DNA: TGTGCCAGCAGCCTAGCGTCGGGGAGTCCCTACGAGCAGTACTTC.

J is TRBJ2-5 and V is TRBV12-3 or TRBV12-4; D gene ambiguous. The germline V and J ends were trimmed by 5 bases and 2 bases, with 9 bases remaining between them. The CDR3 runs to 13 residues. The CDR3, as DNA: TGTGCCAGCAGTGACCGGGCTCAAGAGACCCAGTACTTC. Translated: CASSDRAQETQYF.

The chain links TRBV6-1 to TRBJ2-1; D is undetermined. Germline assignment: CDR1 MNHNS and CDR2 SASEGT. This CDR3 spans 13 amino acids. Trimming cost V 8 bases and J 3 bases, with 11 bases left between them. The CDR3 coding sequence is TGTGCCAGCTCGGAAACCAACTACAATGAGCAGTTCTTC. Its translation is CASSETNYNEQFF.

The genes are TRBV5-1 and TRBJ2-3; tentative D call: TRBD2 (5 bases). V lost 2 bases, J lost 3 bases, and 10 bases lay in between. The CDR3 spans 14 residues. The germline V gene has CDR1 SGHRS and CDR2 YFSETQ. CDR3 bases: TGCGCCAGCAGCTTACTAGTTTCGACAGATACGCAGTATTTT. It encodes CASSLLVSTDTQYF.

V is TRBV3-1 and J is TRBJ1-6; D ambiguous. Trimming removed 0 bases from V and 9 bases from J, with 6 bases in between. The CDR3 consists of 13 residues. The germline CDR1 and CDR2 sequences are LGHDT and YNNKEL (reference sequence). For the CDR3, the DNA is TGTGCCAGCAGCCAAGATCGGGGTTCACCCCTCCACTTT. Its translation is CASSQDRGSPLHF. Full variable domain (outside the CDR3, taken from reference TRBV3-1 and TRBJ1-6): DTAVSQTPKYLVTQMGNDKSIKCEQNLGHDTMYWYKQDSKKFLKIMFSYNNKELIINETVPNRFSPKSPDKAHLNLHINSLELGDSAVYFCASSQDRGSPLHFGNGTRLTVT.

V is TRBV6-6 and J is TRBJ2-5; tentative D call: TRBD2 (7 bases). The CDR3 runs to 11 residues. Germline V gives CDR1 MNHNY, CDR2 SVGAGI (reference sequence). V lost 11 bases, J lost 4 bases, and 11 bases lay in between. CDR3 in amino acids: CAWGGPETQYF. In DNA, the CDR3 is TGTGCCTGGGGGGGCCCAGAGACCCAGTACTTC.

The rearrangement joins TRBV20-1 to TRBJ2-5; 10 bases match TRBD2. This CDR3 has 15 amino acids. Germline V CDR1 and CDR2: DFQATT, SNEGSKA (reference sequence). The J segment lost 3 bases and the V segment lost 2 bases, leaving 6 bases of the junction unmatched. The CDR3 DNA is TGCAGTGCTAGATTAGCGGGGGGCTCTAAAGAGACCCAGTACTTC. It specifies CSARLAGGSKETQYF.

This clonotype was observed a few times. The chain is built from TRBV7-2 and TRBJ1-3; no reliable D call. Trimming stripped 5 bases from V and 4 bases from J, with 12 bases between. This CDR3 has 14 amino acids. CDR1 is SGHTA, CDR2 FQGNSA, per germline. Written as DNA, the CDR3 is TGTGCCAGCAGCGCTTCACCTGGCGGAAACACCATATATTTT. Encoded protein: CASSASPGGNTIYF.

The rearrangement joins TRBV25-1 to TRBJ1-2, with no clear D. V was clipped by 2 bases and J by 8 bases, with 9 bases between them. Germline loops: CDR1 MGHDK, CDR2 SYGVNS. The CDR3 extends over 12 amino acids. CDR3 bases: TGTGCCAGCAGTGAAGGGAGAGGCGGCTACACCTTC. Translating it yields CASSEGRGGYTF.

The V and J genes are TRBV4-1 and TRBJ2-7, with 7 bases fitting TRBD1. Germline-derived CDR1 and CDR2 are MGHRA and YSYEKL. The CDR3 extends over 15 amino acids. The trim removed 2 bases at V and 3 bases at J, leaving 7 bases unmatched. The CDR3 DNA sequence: TGCGCCAGCAGCCAATTGAACCAGGGGGACTACGAGCAGTACTTC. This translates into CASSQLNQGDYEQYF.

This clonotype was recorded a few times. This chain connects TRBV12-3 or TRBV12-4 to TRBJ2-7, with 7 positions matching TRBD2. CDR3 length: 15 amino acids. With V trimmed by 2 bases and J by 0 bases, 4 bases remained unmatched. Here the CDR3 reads CASSLMGGTSYEQYF. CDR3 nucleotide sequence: TGTGCCAGCAGTTTAATGGGAGGGACCTCCTACGAGCAGTACTTC.

The CDR3 coding sequence is TGCAGCGTTGAAGACGACCGAACCTACGAGCAGTACTTC. The encoded protein is CSVEDDRTYEQYF. The rearrangement uses TRBV29-1 and TRBJ2-7, with D unclear. This CDR3 has 13 amino acids. Deletions cut 0 bases from V and 2 bases from J, with 8 bases between. The germline gives CDR1 SQVTM, CDR2 ANQGSEA.

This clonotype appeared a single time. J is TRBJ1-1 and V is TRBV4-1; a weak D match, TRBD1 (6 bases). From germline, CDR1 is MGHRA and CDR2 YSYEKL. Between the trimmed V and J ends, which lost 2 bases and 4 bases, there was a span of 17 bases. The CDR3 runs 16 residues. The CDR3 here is CASSQIGGGSGTEAFF. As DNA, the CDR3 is TGCGCCAGCAGCCAAATAGGAGGGGGAAGCGGCACTGAAGCTTTCTTT.

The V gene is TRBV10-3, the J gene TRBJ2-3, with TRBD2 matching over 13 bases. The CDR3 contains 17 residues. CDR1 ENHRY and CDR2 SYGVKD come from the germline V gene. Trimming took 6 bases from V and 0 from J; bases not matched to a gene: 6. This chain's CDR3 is CAIRGTSGKASTDTQYF. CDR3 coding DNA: TGTGCCATCAGAGGGACTAGCGGGAAAGCTAGCACAGATACGCAGTATTTT.

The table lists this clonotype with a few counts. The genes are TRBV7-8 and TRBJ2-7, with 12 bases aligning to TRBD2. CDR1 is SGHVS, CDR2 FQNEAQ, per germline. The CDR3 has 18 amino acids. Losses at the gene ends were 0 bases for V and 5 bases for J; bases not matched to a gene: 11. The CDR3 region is CASSLAGGLAGWGHEQYF. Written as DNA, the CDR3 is TGTGCCAGCAGCTTAGCGGGGGGACTAGCGGGCTGGGGCCACGAGCAGTACTTC.

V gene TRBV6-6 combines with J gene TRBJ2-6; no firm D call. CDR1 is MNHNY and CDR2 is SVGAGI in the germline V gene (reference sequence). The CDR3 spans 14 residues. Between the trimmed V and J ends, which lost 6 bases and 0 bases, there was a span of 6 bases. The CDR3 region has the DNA TGTGCCAGCAGGAGTGTCTCTGGGGCCAACGTCCTGACTTTC. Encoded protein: CASRSVSGANVLTF.